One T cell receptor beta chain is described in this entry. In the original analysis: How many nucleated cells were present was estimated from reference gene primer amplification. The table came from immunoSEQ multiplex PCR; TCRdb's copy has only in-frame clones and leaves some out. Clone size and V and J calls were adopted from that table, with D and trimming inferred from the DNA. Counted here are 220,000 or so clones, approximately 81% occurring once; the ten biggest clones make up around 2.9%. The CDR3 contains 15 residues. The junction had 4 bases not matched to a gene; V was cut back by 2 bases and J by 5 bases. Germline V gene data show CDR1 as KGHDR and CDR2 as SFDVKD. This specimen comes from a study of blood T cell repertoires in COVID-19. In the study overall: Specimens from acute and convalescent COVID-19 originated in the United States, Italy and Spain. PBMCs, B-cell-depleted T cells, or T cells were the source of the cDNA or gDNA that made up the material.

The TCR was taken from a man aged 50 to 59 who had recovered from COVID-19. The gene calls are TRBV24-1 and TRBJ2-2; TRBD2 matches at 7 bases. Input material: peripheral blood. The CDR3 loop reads CATSDYSGSTGELFF. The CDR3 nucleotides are TGTGCCACCAGTGATTATAGCGGGTCAACCGGGGAGCTGTTTTTT.